Here is one TCR beta chain with its context. Its antigen is unknown. Nothing much larger sits one base from this clone, and base qualities are not available. The data are from a study of CD8 T cells in ankylosing spondylitis (dated by TCRdb to 2015 to 2018). General notes on the study: To find TCR variants linked to disease, the study profiled T cell receptor beta repertoires in ankylosing spondylitis patients and healthy donors. In total, the full study cohort was made up of some 100 healthy donors and 25 to 30 ankylosing spondylitis patients. Peripheral blood samples were taken, and synovial fluid was additionally collected from ankylosing spondylitis patients.

Reads for this sample came from an Illumina HiSeq 2500. Quantitative 5'-RACE with molecular barcodes was the method used to prepare the TCR beta libraries. The published analysis was carried out like this. Disease-linked TCR variants were identified with a new computational method built on a probabilistic model of VDJ rearrangement. The public reads were reprocessed in TCRdb via fastp at Q25 and MiXCR, keeping in-frame beta chains. CDR3 protein duplicates are merged, each entry listing the most common genes and DNA. The V and J calls come from TCRdb's annotation, not from the publication. Here the sample has some 140,000 distinct CDR3 sequences; about 10% occur a single time. The leading ten clones occupy approximately 4% of the sample. Overall results and qualifications from the work: The disease-linked clones showed a CD8+ phenotype and occurred at relatively low frequencies in peripheral blood. According to the report, matched synovial fluid samples from ankylosing spondylitis patients were significantly enriched for the disease-linked clones. Blood from ankylosing spondylitis patients appeared to be characterized by a TCR beta motif made up of several highly homologous amino acid variants. Some of the motif variants had been reported before in the synovial fluid and blood of reactive arthritis patients, a finding that suggests common disease-initiation mechanisms.

The CDR1 and CDR2 encoded by the germline V gene (reference sequence) are DFQATT and SNEGSKA. Relative to germline, V is missing 8 bases and J is missing 10 bases, with 14 bases of the junction outside any gene match. The CDR3 numbers 13 residues from cysteine through phenylalanine. Left in the record is the CDR3 DNA by itself, 39 bases read in frame from the first base. The V and J segments used are TRBV20-1 and TRBJ1-1; 9 bases in the middle match TRBD1. Specimen: blood, either unsorted or a sorted T cell fraction (not recorded which). This receptor was obtained from a female donor with ankylosing spondylitis or in good health (not recorded which). The CDR3 region: CSLPGQGFHGAFF. The bases read TGCAGTCTACCGGGACAGGGCTTTCATGGAGCTTTCTTT.